Each of the 5 T cell receptor beta chains below was sequenced from the same sample in a study of shared clonotypes between healthy human individuals. The method was immunoSEQ multiplex PCR; TCRdb's version includes in-frame clones alone and lacks a portion of them. Of 800,000 to 950,000 clones listed, about 96% are singletons. Positively selected for CCR7, the CD45RO-negative cells used as naive CD8 cells excluded terminally differentiated effector memory CD45RA+ cells. Sequences were obtained from naive CD8+ T cells sorted from blood. The source of these receptors is a man aged 30 to 45 in good health.

The gene calls are TRBV7-6 and TRBJ2-7; no firm D call. The CDR3 is made up of 19 amino acids. V lost 1 base to trimming and J lost 2 bases, with 24 bases between them. Germline CDR1 and CDR2: SGHVS and FNYEAQ. CDR3 nucleotides: TGTGCCAGCAGCTTAGGTCAGGATAACCGGGCAGGAATCCCCTACGAGCAGTACTTC. Encoded protein: CASSLGQDNRAGIPYEQYF.

The count of this clone is one. CDR3 nucleotides: TGTGCCAGCAGCTTAGCTGCCCCAGGGGGGATCACTGGAAACACCATATATTTT. Translating gives CASSLAAPGGITGNTIYF. This chain joins TRBV13 and TRBJ1-3; 7 nucleotides line up with TRBD1. This CDR3 spans 18 amino acids. The V segment lost 1 base and the J segment 2 bases; nucleotides outside the gene matches: 11. Germline CDR1 reads PRHDT; CDR2 reads FYEKMQ (reference sequence).

The chain is built from TRBV4-1 and TRBJ1-4; 8 bases align to TRBD1. This CDR3 spans 16 amino acids. V dropped 1 base and J dropped 6; count of bases not matched to a gene: 7. The germline V gene has CDR1 MGHRA and CDR2 YSYEKL. CDR3 residues: CASSQAWGQEHEKLFF. Here the CDR3 DNA reads TGCGCCAGCAGCCAAGCATGGGGACAGGAACATGAAAAACTGTTTTTT.

The genes are TRBV7-7 and TRBJ2-1; 15 bases line up with TRBD2. The CDR3 consists of 17 residues. The germline V gene encodes CDR1 SSHAT and CDR2 FNYEAQ (reference sequence). V lost 5 bases to trimming and J lost 6 bases; unmatched junction nucleotides: 8. CDR3 nucleotide sequence: TGTGCCAGCAGCACCGGACTAGCGGGAGGGCCGGGCAATGAGCAGTTCTTC. This codes for CASSTGLAGGPGNEQFF.

The CDR3: CASSEDYSSYNEQFF. DNA of the CDR3: TGTGCCAGCAGTGAAGACTACAGCTCCTACAATGAGCAGTTCTTC. The chain is built from TRBV2 and TRBJ2-1; D is unresolved. Germline CDR1 reads SNHLY; CDR2 reads FYNNEI. The ends were cut back, 1 base at V and 0 bases at J, with 7 bases in the middle. The CDR3 covers 15 residues.